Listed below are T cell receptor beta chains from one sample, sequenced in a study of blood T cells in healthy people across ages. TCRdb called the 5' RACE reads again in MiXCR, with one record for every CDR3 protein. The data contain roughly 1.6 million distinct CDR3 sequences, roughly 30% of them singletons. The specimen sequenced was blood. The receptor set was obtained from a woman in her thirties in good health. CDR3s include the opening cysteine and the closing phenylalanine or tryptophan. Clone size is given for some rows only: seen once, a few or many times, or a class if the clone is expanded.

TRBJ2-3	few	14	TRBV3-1	CASSRQVSPDTQYF
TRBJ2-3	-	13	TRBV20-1	CSERDRPTDTQYF
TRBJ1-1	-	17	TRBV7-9	CASSPPGQGSLNTEAFF
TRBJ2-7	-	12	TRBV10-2	CASSDSIYEQYF
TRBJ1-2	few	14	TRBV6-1	CASTRGQLNYGYTF
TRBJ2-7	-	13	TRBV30	CAWAQGLTYEQYF
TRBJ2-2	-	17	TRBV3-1	CASSQMSGTSGAGELFF
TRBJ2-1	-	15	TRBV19	CASSIVGWGGNEQFF
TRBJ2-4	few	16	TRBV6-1	CASKLRGVGGMDIQYF
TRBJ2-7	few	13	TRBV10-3	CAISVDQDYEQYF
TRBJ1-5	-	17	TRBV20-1	CSARSWTRGRSNQPQHF
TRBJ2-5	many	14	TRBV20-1	CSARLEGGRVIQYF